These 10 T cell receptor beta chains came from one sample sequenced in a study of vaccination and CD4 T cells after COVID-19. Treatment defined: roughly nine-day PBMC culture with coronavirus spike peptide pools or control peptides (ViraFEST assay). With the Oncomine TCR Beta short-read assay, DNA from cultured CD4+ T cells was sequenced. A single record per CDR3 protein comes from TCRdb applying MiXCR to the PCR reads. Counted here are about 15,000 distinct CDR3 sequences, 50% to 55% occurring once; the ten biggest clones make up roughly 13%. For these TCRs, the target antigens are not known. Input material: CD4+ T cells from blood, cultured in vitro. All receptors come from a human donor who had recovered from COVID-19.

This clonotype was seen a handful of times. The rearrangement links TRBV12-3 or TRBV12-4 to TRBJ2-1; the D gene could be TRBD1 or TRBD2 (6 bases each). CDR3 length: 12 residues. V dropped 1 base and J dropped 10 bases, with 8 bases sitting between them. For the CDR3, the DNA is TGTGCCAGCAGTTTAGGAGGGGGGGAGCAGTTCTTC. This codes for CASSLGGGEQFF.

The chain combines TRBV7-3 with TRBJ2-2; 8 bases are shared with TRBD1. V lost 5 bases to trimming and J lost 5 bases; unmatched junction nucleotides: 1. This CDR3 spans 13 amino acids. Germline CDR1 and CDR2: SGHTA and FQGTGA. CDR3: CASSRTGTGELFF. CDR3 nucleotides: TGTGCCAGCAGCCGGACAGGGACCGGGGAGCTGTTTTTT. The whole variable domain, remainder taken from reference TRBV7-3 and TRBJ2-2, is GAGVSQTPSNKVTEKGKYVELRCDPISGHTALYWYRQSLGQGPEFLIYFQGTGAADDSGLPNDRFFAVRPEGSVSTLKIQRTERGDSAVYLCASSRTGTGELFFGEGSRLTVL.

The CDR3 here is CATGTAESTEAFF. For the CDR3, the DNA is TGTGCCACCGGGACCGCTGAGAGCACTGAAGCTTTCTTT. The rearrangement links TRBV10-3 to TRBJ1-1; tentatively, D is TRBD1 (5 bases). The V end lost 10 bases, the J end lost 4 bases, and 16 bases lay between the germline ends. From germline, CDR1 is ENHRY and CDR2 SYGVKD. There are 13 residues in the CDR3.

V usage is TRBV20-1 and J usage is TRBJ2-5, with D hard to call. CDR3 length: 14 amino acids. V lost 1 base to trimming and J lost 7 bases, with 16 bases between them. In germline, CDR1 is DFQATT, CDR2 SNEGSKA (reference sequence). In DNA form, the CDR3 reads TGCAGTGCTAGAGTGGCCCAAGGGTTGGTGACCCAGTACTTC. It translates to CSARVAQGLVTQYF.

This clonotype was seen a handful of times. The chain couples TRBV20-1 to TRBJ1-4, with TRBD1 as a possible D gene (5 bases). The CDR3 covers 16 residues. The germline V gene encodes CDR1 DFQATT and CDR2 SNEGSKA (reference sequence). Trimming pared 0 bases from V and 3 bases from J, leaving 14 bases between. This CDR3 reads CSARDVRGASNEKLFF. CDR3 nucleotide sequence: TGCAGTGCTAGAGATGTACGAGGGGCTTCTAATGAAAAACTGTTTTTT.

V is TRBV19 and J is TRBJ1-6, with D possibly matching TRBD1 (6 bases). CDR1 is LNHDA, CDR2 SQIVND, per germline (reference sequence). The CDR3 is 15 residues long. Trimming removed 5 bases from V and 10 bases from J, with 18 bases in between. The DNA of the CDR3 is TGTGCCAGTAGTTCGAACAGGGTGCAGATATCACCCCTCCACTTT. This gives the protein CASSSNRVQISPLHF.

V is TRBV10-3 and J is TRBJ2-7; D tentatively fits TRBD1 or TRBD2 (5 bases each). Trimming shortened V by 5 bases and J by 2 bases, and 13 bases separated the two germline ends. The germline CDR1 and CDR2 sequences are ENHRY and SYGVKD. The CDR3 is made up of 14 amino acids. DNA of the CDR3: TGTGCCATCAGTTCCGGGACGGGGACCTACGAGCAGTACTTC. This codes for CAISSGTGTYEQYF.

This clonotype was counted between two and nine times. J is TRBJ1-2 and V is TRBV25-1; D call uncertain. CDR1 and CDR2 (germline): MGHDK, SYGVNS. The CDR3 has 14 amino acids. The ends were cut back, 3 bases at V and 4 bases at J, with 12 bases in the middle. The CDR3 loop reads CASSDPRSGYGYTF. The CDR3 coding sequence is TGTGCCAGCAGTGACCCGCGAAGTGGCTATGGCTACACCTTC.

The V gene is TRBV5-1, the J gene TRBJ2-7, with 10 nucleotides matching TRBD2. Looked up from germline, CDR1 is SGHRS and CDR2 is YFSETQ. The CDR3 spans 15 residues. Unmatched junction bases numbered 1, after V lost 1 base and J lost 0 bases. The CDR3 DNA follows: TGCGCCAGCAGCTTGACTAGCGGGGCCTCCTACGAGCAGTACTTC. Translated, it gives CASSLTSGASYEQYF.

This rearrangement joins TRBV28 to TRBJ2-5; TRBD1 agrees at 8 bases. Trimming cost V 7 bases and J 5 bases; bases outside gene matches: 12. The CDR3 runs to 15 residues. The V gene's germline CDR1 is MDHEN and CDR2 SYDVKM. The CDR3 nucleotides read TGTGCCAGCAACGGACAGGGCGGTGTCGGGGAGACCCAGTACTTC. Protein: CASNGQGGVGETQYF.